This TCR beta chain emerged from a study of shared clonotypes between healthy human individuals. The study, taken as a whole, reports: Represented genetic and exposure-history diversity was restricted by having few donors.

J lost 6 bases, V lost 5 bases, and 6 bases had no gene match. The CDR3 is 15 amino acids. Looked up from germline, CDR1 is SGDLS and CDR2 is YYNGEE. About this clone itself: Antigen: not known.

Several immunoSEQ plates held equal portions of the genomic DNA taken from each subset. The data were produced by immunoSEQ multiplex PCR, yet TCRdb's version contains in-frame clones alone and is incomplete. The table lists fewer than 550,000 clones, around 79% of them singletons. The gene calls are TRBV9 and TRBJ1-4, with 11 nucleotides matching TRBD1. The specimen was PBMCs. This sequence originates from a woman in her 40s in good health. Some clones in this sample may be carry-over from other donors' samples. CDR3 bases: TGTGCCAGCAGTTTAGAGGGACAGGGGGATGAAAAACTGTTTTTT. Translation gives CASSLEGQGDEKLFF.